The following is a TCR beta chain sequence with its context. This clone was detected once. Its recognized antigen is unknown. It has no much larger one-base neighbor in the sample; base qualities were not kept. Whole blood was collected in K2EDTA tubes by collaborating institutions according to the institutions' own protocols. Collaborator samples were shipped for TCRbeta analysis as frozen whole blood, isolated PBMCs, or DNA extracted from either sample type. This specimen comes from a study of blood T cell repertoires in COVID-19 (dated by TCRdb to about 2020). Regarding the research as a whole: Samples from collaborators originated in the United States, Italy and Spain and spanned both the acute and convalescent phases of COVID-19. The samples were drawn from two sources: the first 160 participants of the ongoing ImmuneRACE study, and 950 to 1,500 subjects contributed by 6 global collaborators. The prospective study material was composed of cDNA or gDNA derived from T cells, B-cell-depleted T cells, or PBMCs. The repertoires were made available in a free public database intended to serve as a resource for research on the immune response to SARS-CoV-2. Where available, HLA class I and class II types were taken from metadata supplied by the sample provider and were not determined by assay-based typing. The sample metadata nearly always contained a de-identified subject ID, COVID-19 status, age in years and sex. Deeply sampled blood TCRbeta repertoires from subjects exposed to, actively infected with, or recovered from COVID-19 were included in the dataset.

TCRbeta CDR3 regions were amplified from genomic DNA using the immunoSEQ Assay, a bias-controlled multiplex PCR. In the original analysis: The number of nucleated cells in each sample was estimated by amplification of reference gene primers within the assay. To quantify the absolute abundance of each unique TCRbeta CDR3 rearrangement, sequence reads were collapsed and filtered. Productive Simpson clonality was computed per sample as the square root of Simpson's diversity index over productive rearrangements. In its TCRdb copy, this immuneACCESS table keeps in-frame sequences only and misses some clones. Where compared with another copy, unresolved V genes explain less than half of these, and the others have no known cause. V and J calls and clone size follow that table, whereas D and trimming were derived from the DNA. The sample table lists around 230,000 clones, approximately 88% of them with a count of one. The leading ten clones occupy 25% to 35% of the sample.

Summary of the overall study and its limitations: Clinical and demographic metadata were provided uncurated, with the amount varying by source and participant.

The germline V gene sets CDR1 to SGHRS and CDR2 to YFSETQ. CDR3 length: 17 amino acids, cysteine to phenylalanine. The sequence is cut down to CDR3 DNA, 51 bases in frame from base 1. Compared with germline, V lacks 1 base and J lacks 3 bases; bases without a gene match: 12. Material for sequencing was peripheral blood. The receptor chain draws on TRBV5-1 and TRBJ2-7, with 8 junctional bases fitting TRBD2. The sequence was collected from a man between 35 and 55 years old with acute or convalescent COVID-19. At the DNA level, the sequence is TGCGCCAGCAGCTTGAGTTTTGCGGGAGGAGGGGGCTACGAGCAGTACTTC. Its amino acids are CASSLSFAGGGGYEQYF.